Below, one T cell receptor beta chain is given with its context. Its cognate antigen is unknown. The CDR3 contains 14 residues. Germline assignment: CDR1 MDHEN and CDR2 SYDVKM. Trimming cost V 2 bases and J 9 bases; bases outside gene matches: 9. The data stem from a study of T cell repertoires in cytomegalovirus infection. Study at large: Recently identified HLA-C-restricted and well-studied HLA-B-restricted CMV epitopes were used. Evidence of both CMV infection and a matching HLA type came from public TCR beta signatures. Study-level findings and limits: CMV carriers with the relevant HLA were identified by cumulative public TCR beta family frequency. In two of eight donors, the top clonotype was HLA-C-restricted CMV-specific.

TCRdb fed the reads into MiXCR, producing one record per CDR3 protein. Among around 39,000 distinct CDR3 sequences listed, approximately 52% were seen once. This specimen was CD8+ T cells from cultured PBMCs, taken from culture after CMV antigen stimulation. The rearrangement uses TRBV28 and TRBJ2-7; 8 positions agree with TRBD1. This TCR was sampled from a human donor in good health (CMV status not recorded). Some clones in this sample may be carry-over from other donors' samples. The CDR3 sequence: CASSLGDRLIGQYF. The CDR3 DNA is TGTGCCAGCAGTTTAGGGGACAGGCTTATAGGGCAGTACTTC. The variable domain in full, completed from reference TRBV28 and TRBJ2-7, reads DVKVTQSSRYLVKRTGEKVFLECVQDMDHENMFWYRQDPGLGLRLIYFSYDVKMKEKGDIPEGYSVSREKKERFSLILESASTNQTSMYLCASSLGDRLIGQYFGPGTRLTVT.